The 29 T cell receptor beta chains below come from one sample, sequenced in a study of T-cell reconstitution after alpha-beta-depleted transplantation in children. Preparation of the TCRbeta library was carried out with unique molecular identifiers. One entry per CDR3 protein, called by TCRdb with MiXCR from the PCR reads. This table has some 530,000 distinct CDR3 sequences, around 12% appearing once. The specimen was PBMCs from the stem cell graft donor, collected from the stem cell graft. The receptors derive from a human donor who donated a stem cell graft to a child with combined immunodeficiency.

The chain is built from TRBV27 and TRBJ1-1; D unresolved. This CDR3 has 15 residues. Germline lookup yields CDR1 MNHEY and CDR2 SMNVEV (reference sequence). Deletions cut 6 bases from V and 4 bases from J, with 18 bases between. CDR3 residues: CASRPTGPRSTEAFF. Written as DNA, the CDR3 is TGTGCCAGCAGGCCGACCGGGCCAAGATCCACTGAAGCTTTCTTT.

This clonotype was seen only a few times. V usage is TRBV4-3 and J usage is TRBJ2-1, with 7 bases identical to TRBD1. The CDR3 covers 16 residues. The ends lost 0 bases at V and 4 bases at J; junction bases unmatched: 6. Germline V gene lookup returns CDR1 LGHNA and CDR2 YSLEER. CDR3 sequence reads: CASSQDWAGGYNEQFF. As DNA, the CDR3 is TGCGCCAGCAGCCAAGATTGGGCAGGGGGTTACAATGAGCAGTTCTTC.

The CDR3 nucleotides read TGCGCCAGCAGCCAAGATATGGAGGTCCAGCCCCAGCATTTT. This encodes CASSQDMEVQPQHF. The chain joins TRBV4-1 to TRBJ1-5; D is ambiguous. The CDR3 consists of 14 residues. The V end lost 0 bases, the J end lost 7 bases, and 10 bases lay between the germline ends. In germline, CDR1 is MGHRA, CDR2 YSYEKL.

This clonotype has a count of ten or more. The chain joins TRBV24-1 to TRBJ2-7; maybe TRBD1 (6 bases). The length of the CDR3 is 15 residues. Trimming cost V 8 bases and J 0 bases, with 16 bases left between them. Germline CDR1 KGHDR, CDR2 SFDVKD. The DNA of the CDR3 is TGTGCCACCACACACTACAGGGTTCCCTCCTACGAGCAGTACTTC. The encoded protein is CATTHYRVPSYEQYF.

This chain joins TRBV29-1 and TRBJ1-1; 9 nucleotides match TRBD1. The V segment lost 6 bases and the J segment 6 bases; nucleotides outside the gene matches: 5. The CDR3 is 12 amino acids. From germline, CDR1 is SQVTM and CDR2 ANQGSEA. CDR3 loop: CSVVQGAPEAFF. The DNA for the CDR3 is TGCAGCGTAGTACAGGGGGCCCCTGAAGCTTTCTTT.

About this clonotype: At one of its ends the junction is not consistent with the germline gene, which may arise from a read error. This sequence joins TRBV7-7 and TRBJ2-5; D gene uncertain. CDR1 is SSHAT and CDR2 is FNYEAQ in the germline V gene (reference sequence). CDR3 length equals 13 residues. The CDR3 loop reads CASSLHSKETQYF. DNA of the CDR3: TGTGCTAGCAGCTTACACTCCAAAGAGACCCAGTACTTC.

This clonotype was recorded many times. The V call is TRBV20-1, the J call TRBJ2-7; 10 bases map to TRBD2. The CDR3 extends over 13 amino acids. The trim removed 4 bases at V and 9 bases at J, leaving 9 bases unmatched. Germline CDR1 DFQATT, CDR2 SNEGSKA (reference sequence). CDR3 amino acids: CSAITSGATLQYF. The CDR3 DNA is TGCAGTGCTATTACTAGCGGGGCGACCTTGCAGTACTTC.

This clonotype was counted only a few times. The V call is TRBV12-3 or TRBV12-4, the J call TRBJ2-5; tentatively, D is TRBD1 (6 bases). This CDR3 contains 18 residues. The V gene lost 5 bases and the J gene lost 10 bases, with 32 bases spanning the gap. In DNA form, the CDR3 reads TGTGCCAGCAGTACCCACAGGGTTGGGGAAGAGAGCCCTCTCTGCCAGTACTTC. It yields the protein CASSTHRVGEESPLCQYF.

This clonotype was counted between two and nine times. The CDR3 sequence is CASSQGVGGNEQYF. The CDR3 DNA reads TGCGCCAGCAGCCAAGGGGTAGGTGGCAACGAGCAGTACTTC. The V call is TRBV4-3, the J call TRBJ2-7; no clear D gene. Trimming stripped 1 base from V and 5 bases from J, with 12 bases between. Germline V gives CDR1 LGHNA, CDR2 YSLEER. The CDR3 spans 14 residues.

This rearrangement joins TRBV6-4 to TRBJ2-3, with 11 bases lining up with TRBD2. Germline V gene data show CDR1 as MRHNA and CDR2 as SNTAGT. This CDR3 has 18 amino acids. The V gene end was trimmed by 2 bases and the J gene end by 5 bases; junction bases not matched to a gene: 12. For the CDR3, the DNA is TGTGCCAGCAGTGACACCTCTATAGCGGGGGGGCCCGGAGATACGCAGTATTTT. This sequence encodes CASSDTSIAGGPGDTQYF.

Many counts were recorded for this clonotype. The chain carries TRBV12-3 or TRBV12-4 and TRBJ1-3; D is undetermined. This CDR3 is built from 14 residues. The germline V and J ends were trimmed by 4 bases and 7 bases, with 14 bases remaining between them. The CDR3 reads CASSWVPGRNTIYF. The CDR3 nucleotides are TGTGCCAGCAGTTGGGTTCCGGGTCGGAACACCATATATTTT.

The genes are TRBV7-9 and TRBJ1-2, with a possible D match to TRBD1 (6 bases). The CDR3 extends over 16 amino acids. V lost 4 bases and J 2 bases, leaving 17 bases between the germline ends. In germline, CDR1 is SEHNR, CDR2 FQNEAQ (reference sequence). The CDR3 region has the DNA TGTGCCAGCAGCTCCGGGGGGGGCAGGGTGAACTATGGCTACACCTTC. Protein: CASSSGGGRVNYGYTF.

The chain uses TRBV4-3 and TRBJ2-7, with TRBD1 matching 9 bases. The J segment lost 5 bases and the V segment lost 3 bases, leaving 5 bases of the junction unmatched. The length of the CDR3 is 14 residues. The V gene's germline CDR1 is LGHNA and CDR2 YSLEER. CDR3 in amino acids: CASSQRDRVNEQYF. The CDR3, as DNA: TGCGCCAGCAGCCAGCGGGACAGGGTTAACGAGCAGTACTTC.

This clonotype appeared many times. The gene calls are TRBV6-5 and TRBJ2-7; D gene uncertain. The CDR3 contains 14 residues. The V gene's germline CDR1 is MNHEY and CDR2 SVGAGI. Deletions cut 6 bases from V and 2 bases from J, with 14 bases between. The CDR3 coding sequence is TGTGCCAGCAGCCTAAATTTATTTACCTACGAGCAGTACTTC. This encodes CASSLNLFTYEQYF.

In its sample, this clonotype was seen a few times. This sequence joins TRBV7-2 and TRBJ2-3, with 8 bases identical to TRBD2. Unmatched junction bases numbered 5, after V lost 5 bases and J lost 4 bases. This CDR3 contains 14 residues. The germline gives CDR1 SGHTA, CDR2 FQGNSA. CDR3 residues: CASSPTGGPDTQYF. Written as DNA, the CDR3 is TGTGCCAGCAGCCCCACGGGGGGGCCAGATACGCAGTATTTT. Using reference TRBV7-2 and TRBJ2-3 for the parts outside the CDR3, the full variable domain is GAGVSQSPSNKVTEKGKDVELRCDPISGHTALYWYRQSLGQGLEFLIYFQGNSAPDKSGLPSDRFSAERTGGSVSTLTIQRTQQEDSAVYLCASSPTGGPDTQYFGPGTRLTVL.

A remark on this clonotype: This may arise from a read error, as a much more abundant clone is one base away. This chain links TRBV7-8 with TRBJ2-5, with 11 bases that match TRBD1. CDR1 is SGHVS, CDR2 FQNEAQ, per germline. This CDR3 comprises 14 residues. Trimming removed 4 bases from V and 2 bases from J; junction bases left unmatched: 0. In DNA, the CDR3 is TGTGCCAGCAGCTGGGACAGGGGGCAAGAGACCCAGTACTTC. Its translation is CASSWDRGQETQYF.

This clonotype was detected only a few times. The rearrangement joins TRBV20-1 to TRBJ2-3; D could derive from TRBD1 or TRBD2 (7 bases each). Germline CDR1 and CDR2: DFQATT and SNEGSKA (reference sequence). V lost 6 bases, J lost 1 base, and 14 bases lay in between. The CDR3 is 14 residues long. The CDR3 DNA sequence: TGCAGTGCCCCCAGGGGGAGGGGCACAGATACGCAGTATTTT. It encodes CSAPRGRGTDTQYF.

This clonotype has ten or more counts. The V call is TRBV12-3 or TRBV12-4, the J call TRBJ2-3; 8 nucleotides agree with TRBD1. CDR3 length: 14 amino acids. The V and J ends lost 6 bases and 3 bases, in that order; junction bases with no gene match: 5. The CDR3 reads CASSQGAQTDTQYF. In DNA form, the CDR3 reads TGTGCCAGCAGCCAGGGGGCGCAAACAGATACGCAGTATTTT.

This clonotype was counted many times. The chain carries TRBV12-3 or TRBV12-4 and TRBJ1-3, with D unresolved. V was pared by 6 bases and J by 0 bases, with 18 bases between. The length of the CDR3 is 17 residues. CDR3 sequence reads: CASRTSEDPSSGNTIYF. CDR3 DNA sequence: TGTGCCAGCAGAACTTCAGAGGACCCAAGCTCTGGAAACACCATATATTTT.

This clonotype has just a few counts. The chain employs TRBV10-2 and TRBJ2-1; TRBD2 agrees at 7 bases. This CDR3 is 13 amino acids long. V lost 4 bases and J lost 6; bases outside the gene matches: 3. Germline values: CDR1 WSHSY, CDR2 SAAADI. The DNA for the CDR3 is TGCGCCAGCAGTGCGGGACTACGCAATGAGCAGTTCTTC. Amino acids: CASSAGLRNEQFF.

This clonotype was detected many times. The chain employs TRBV9 and TRBJ2-5; possibly TRBD1 or TRBD2 for D (6 bases each). The CDR3 is 14 amino acids. The germline V gene has CDR1 SGDLS and CDR2 YYNGEE. The germline V and J ends were trimmed by 2 bases and 4 bases, with 12 bases remaining between them. The CDR3 is CASSVRGRGETQYF. The CDR3 DNA reads TGTGCCAGCAGCGTCCGGGGGCGGGGAGAGACCCAGTACTTC.

This clonotype was seen a few times. The chain combines TRBV7-9 with TRBJ2-5; D remains ambiguous. Germline CDR1 and CDR2: SEHNR and FQNEAQ (reference sequence). This CDR3 spans 12 amino acids. The ends were cut back, 4 bases at V and 3 bases at J, with 6 bases in the middle. Here the CDR3 DNA reads TGTGCCAGCAGCTCCGCCAAAGAGACCCAGTACTTC. It translates to CASSSAKETQYF.

This chain connects TRBV7-2 to TRBJ2-5; possible D gene TRBD2, 5 bases. The CDR3 loop spans 14 amino acids. From germline, CDR1 is SGHTA and CDR2 FQGNSA. V gave up 4 bases and J gave up 4 bases, with 13 bases separating them. This CDR3 is CASSSQSRGETQYF. In DNA, the CDR3 is TGTGCCAGCAGCTCTCAGTCTCGGGGAGAGACCCAGTACTTC.

This chain uses TRBV6-1 with TRBJ2-1; TRBD2 matches 8 bases. Per germline, CDR1 MNHNS and CDR2 SASEGT. The CDR3 loop spans 16 amino acids. V shed 6 bases, J shed 0 bases, and the junction held 7 bases outside the gene matches. The CDR3 DNA reads as TGTGCCAGCAGAACGACTAGCGACCTCTCCTACAATGAGCAGTTCTTC. The encoded protein is CASRTTSDLSYNEQFF.

The rearrangement uses TRBV7-6 and TRBJ1-6, with 7 bases that match TRBD1. CDR1 is SGHVS and CDR2 is FNYEAQ in the germline V gene. With V trimmed by 2 bases and J by 5 bases, 9 bases remained unmatched. This CDR3 has 17 amino acids. CDR3 nucleotide sequence: TGTGCCAGCAGCTTACGATGGGGAGGGGGCGATAATTCACCCCTCCACTTT. It yields the protein CASSLRWGGGDNSPLHF.

This clonotype was picked up many times. The chain joins TRBV29-1 to TRBJ2-3; D might be TRBD1 (5 bases). This CDR3 is 14 amino acids long. Trimming cost V 1 base and J 2 bases, with 10 bases left between them. Germline CDR1 SQVTM, CDR2 ANQGSEA. This CDR3 is CSVEGVDITDTQYF. In DNA form, the CDR3 reads TGCAGCGTTGAAGGGGTGGACATCACAGATACGCAGTATTTT.

This clonotype was counted at least ten times. This chain connects TRBV6-5 to TRBJ1-2; TRBD1 aligns across 10 bases. V dropped 6 bases and J dropped 5; count of bases not matched to a gene: 6. Germline-derived CDR1 and CDR2 are MNHEY and SVGAGI. This CDR3 comprises 14 residues. The CDR3 region has the DNA TGTGCCAGCAGACGGGACAGGGGAGGGTATGGCTACACCTTC. Translated, it gives CASRRDRGGYGYTF.

This sequence joins TRBV18 and TRBJ2-1; the match to TRBD1 covers 8 bases. The V and J ends lost 1 base and 0 bases, in that order; junction bases with no gene match: 2. Germline V lookup: CDR1 KGHSH, CDR2 LQKENI. This CDR3 contains 16 residues. The CDR3, as DNA: TGTGCCAGCTCACCACAAGGACAGGGCTCCTACAATGAGCAGTTCTTC. Its translation is CASSPQGQGSYNEQFF.

The V and J genes are TRBV29-1 and TRBJ1-1; 7 bases align to TRBD1. The CDR3 is 16 residues long. V dropped 3 bases and J dropped 5; count of bases not matched to a gene: 15. Germline-derived CDR1 and CDR2 are SQVTM and ANQGSEA. The CDR3 here is CSVDKRGDRANTEAFF. CDR3 coding DNA: TGCAGCGTTGACAAGCGGGGAGACAGGGCGAATACTGAAGCTTTCTTT.